This TCR beta chain was documented in a study of blood T cell repertoires in COVID-19. Study at large: Some COVID-19 samples were acute and others convalescent; all came from the United States, Italy and Spain.

Methods used by the authors: Amplified reference gene primers provided the basis for estimating nucleated cell counts. Sequencing was performed with immunoSEQ multiplex PCR; in TCRdb, only in-frame clones are kept and a portion is missing. V and J calls plus clone size are reproduced from that table; the DNA served to infer D and trimming. The table has about 230,000 clones, about 88% seen once. Germline V gene data show CDR1 as WSHSY and CDR2 as SAAADI. Trimming took off 6 bases at V and 3 bases at J, with 15 bases between the two ends. This CDR3 region has 15 residues. Material for sequencing was peripheral blood. This chain uses TRBV10-2 with TRBJ1-5; a weak D match, TRBD1 (5 bases). The receptor was derived from a man aged 40-55 years with acute or convalescent COVID-19. The DNA of the CDR3 is TGCGCCAGCAGATCGACCGACAGTCCCAATCAGCCCCAGCATTTT. This codes for CASRSTDSPNQPQHF.